The 15 T cell receptor beta chains below were found in one sample sequenced in a study of blood T cells in healthy people across ages. Together with a sample-barcoded 5' primer, a J-beta primer mix was included in a second PCR lasting about 7 to 12 cycles. TCRdb independently ran MiXCR on the 5' RACE reads; one entry per CDR3 protein. The table includes about 1,800,000 distinct CDR3 sequences, 28% detected once. Sequenced material: blood. These receptors were obtained from a woman in her thirties in good health.

As for this clonotype: The junction does not match germline at one end; this may be a read error. The gene calls are TRBV10-3 and TRBJ1-4; 7 bases match TRBD1. Germline CDR1 is ENHRY and CDR2 is SYGVKD. The CDR3 length is 13 residues. The CDR3 loop reads CAIRGTDNEKRFF. CDR3 coding DNA: TGTGCCATCAGAGGGACAGATAATGAAAAACGGTTTTTT.

The chain couples TRBV4-3 to TRBJ2-5; D assignment may be TRBD1 or TRBD2 (5 bases each). With 2 bases removed from V and 11 bases from J, the gap between germline ends came to 24 bases. Germline CDR1 LGHNA, CDR2 YSLEER. This CDR3 has 16 residues. The DNA for the CDR3 is TGCGCCAGCAGCCAAACGGGGCTAGTGGGGATTAAAGAGCAGTACTTC. This codes for CASSQTGLVGIKEQYF.

In the case of this clonotype: Since a much larger clone is just one base distant, this may be a read error. CDR3 region: CASSLPGQSSYEQYF. DNA for the CDR3: TGTGCCAGCAGCTTGCCTGGACAAAGCTCCTACGAGCAGTACTTC. This chain joins TRBV5-6 and TRBJ2-7, with TRBD1 as a possible D gene (5 bases). This CDR3 is built from 15 residues. The V and J ends lost 1 base and 0 bases respectively, with 11 bases between them. CDR1 and CDR2 (germline): SGHDT, YYEEEE.

Regarding this clonotype: Being one base from a much bigger clone, this may be a read error. This rearrangement joins TRBV20-1 to TRBJ2-5, with 8 bases fitting TRBD2. The germline gives CDR1 DFQATT, CDR2 SNEGSKA (reference sequence). The CDR3 has 14 amino acids. The CDR3, as DNA: TGCAGTGCTATCCCCCAAGCGGGAGAAGAGATCCAGTACTTC. Protein sequence: CSAIPQAGEEIQYF.

The chain combines TRBV9 with TRBJ1-5; 8 bases are a match to TRBD1. V lost 4 bases, J lost 3 bases, and 9 bases stayed unmatched. The CDR3 has 16 amino acids. The germline V gene encodes CDR1 SGDLS and CDR2 YYNGEE. The CDR3, as DNA: TGTGCCAGCAGCCCCCGAGGGGACAGGACCAATCAGCCCCAGCATTTT. Translated: CASSPRGDRTNQPQHF.

With respect to this clonotype: Sequence at one end of the junction differs from germline and may be a read error. This sequence joins TRBV20-1 and TRBJ2-1; weak D call: TRBD1 (5 bases). Germline CDR1 DFQATT, CDR2 SNEGSKA (reference sequence). This CDR3 region has 12 residues. The CDR3 sequence: CSVSRGNNEQVF. The DNA of the CDR3 is TGCAGTGTCTCAAGGGGCAACAATGAGCAGGTCTTC.

This clonotype has just a few counts. Relative to the germline gene, one junction end is altered; a read error may explain this. This chain joins TRBV5-1 and TRBJ1-5; no firm D call. In germline, CDR1 is SGHRS, CDR2 YFSETQ. This CDR3 has 14 residues. CDR3 sequence: CASGLGWENQPQHF. DNA for the CDR3: TGCGCCAGCGGCTTGGGTTGGGAAAATCAGCCCCAGCATTTT.

The chain employs TRBV7-2 and TRBJ2-1, with D possibly being TRBD2 (6 bases). The ends were cut back, 0 bases at V and 13 bases at J, with 13 bases in the middle. The CDR3 extends over 13 amino acids. From germline, CDR1 is SGHTA and CDR2 FQGNSA. The DNA of the CDR3 is TGTGCCAGCAGCTTAGCGTTTGGAGGGACCCAGTTCTTC. This codes for CASSLAFGGTQFF.

The sample holds many counts of this clonotype. The gene calls are TRBV14 and TRBJ2-7; D perhaps matches TRBD2 (6 bases). The CDR3 covers 15 residues. Germline CDR1 is SGHDN and CDR2 is FVKESK. With 6 bases removed from V and 0 bases from J, the gap between germline ends came to 15 bases. The CDR3 DNA reads TGTGCCAGCAGTCCTCCGGGAGTGAGCTCCTACGAGCAGTACTTC. This encodes CASSPPGVSSYEQYF. The entire variable domain, with the rest obtained from reference TRBV14 and TRBJ2-7, is as follows: EAGVTQFPSHSVIEKGQTVTLRCDPISGHDNLYWYRRVMGKEIKFLLHFVKESKQDESGMPNNRFLAERTGGTYSTLKVQPAELEDSGVYFCASSPPGVSSYEQYFGPGTRLTVT.

In its sample, this clonotype was seen a few times. The genes are TRBV4-2 and TRBJ2-7; D not certain. The CDR3 is 13 residues long. Germline CDR1 is LGHNA and CDR2 is YNFKEQ. Trimming took off 0 bases at V and 6 bases at J, with 9 bases between the two ends. DNA of the CDR3: TGTGCCAGCAGCCAAGAGTGGTTAGGCGAGCAGTACTTC. This sequence encodes CASSQEWLGEQYF.

This clonotype was seen only once. This sequence joins TRBV9 and TRBJ1-3; D possibly corresponds to TRBD1 (5 bases). CDR1 and CDR2 (germline): SGDLS, YYNGEE. Trimming took off 0 bases at V and 8 bases at J, with 9 bases between the two ends. CDR3 length: 13 amino acids. CDR3: CASSVVGGDTIYF. The CDR3 DNA follows: TGTGCCAGCAGCGTAGTGGGGGGAGACACCATATATTTT.

The chain carries TRBV5-1 and TRBJ2-3; 8 positions agree with TRBD2. This CDR3 region has 18 residues. Germline V lookup: CDR1 SGHRS, CDR2 YFSETQ. V lost 5 bases, J lost 0 bases, and 14 bases stayed unmatched. In DNA, the CDR3 is TGCGCCAGCAGTCCTCTCCAGGTAGCGGGGACAAGCACAGATACGCAGTATTTT. This encodes CASSPLQVAGTSTDTQYF.

In this sample, this clonotype turned up a few times. The chain couples TRBV28 to TRBJ2-5; TRBD2 matches at 8 bases. The CDR3 is 14 residues long. Per the germline V gene, CDR1 is MDHEN and CDR2 is SYDVKM. Trimming took 1 base from V and 7 from J; bases not matched to a gene: 5. CDR3 nucleotides: TGTGCCAGCAGTTTATCGAAGAGCGGGGGGACCCAGTACTTC. Translation: CASSLSKSGGTQYF.

This clonotype was seen more than once but under ten times. The chain uses TRBV5-1 and TRBJ2-2; the D is unclear. Between the trimmed V and J ends, which lost 5 bases and 0 bases, there was a span of 11 bases. Germline CDR1 SGHRS, CDR2 YFSETQ. The CDR3 covers 15 residues. The CDR3, as DNA: TGCGCCAGCAGTCTCATGGACCCGAACACCGGGGAGCTGTTTTTT. It encodes CASSLMDPNTGELFF.

The table lists this clonotype with many counts. V is TRBV6-1 and J is TRBJ2-7; the match to TRBD2 covers 7 bases. This CDR3 spans 17 amino acids. Trimming at V came to 8 bases and at J to 3 bases, leaving 19 bases not matched to a gene. Germline V gene lookup returns CDR1 MNHNS and CDR2 SASEGT. This CDR3 is CASFRDYGQGDLYEQYF. The CDR3 nucleotides read TGTGCCAGCTTTCGGGACTACGGACAAGGGGACCTCTACGAGCAGTACTTC.